One sample yielded the 29 T cell receptor beta chains listed below, sequenced in a study of T cell changes during pregnancy in multiple sclerosis. TCRdb keeps only in-frame clones here, not all; method: immunoSEQ multiplex PCR. Found here are roughly 76,000 clones, approximately 90% of them singletons; the top ten hold under 0.6%. The specimen comprised CD4+ T cells from peripheral blood mononuclear cells, sampled in the second trimester of pregnancy. These receptors originate from a female donor with multiple sclerosis, enrolled in a pregnancy study.

The chain uses TRBV5-1 and TRBJ2-3; 7 positions agree with TRBD2. CDR1 is SGHRS, CDR2 YFSETQ, per germline. The CDR3 is made up of 15 amino acids. Trimming at V came to 0 bases and at J to 6 bases, leaving 7 bases not matched to a gene. The CDR3 region is CASSLGVGGMDTQYF. The CDR3 coding sequence is TGCGCCAGCAGCTTGGGTGTGGGAGGGATGGATACGCAGTATTTT. Filled out from reference TRBV5-1 and TRBJ2-3, the complete variable domain reads KAGVTQTPRYLIKTRGQQVTLSCSPISGHRSVSWYQQTPGQGLQFLFEYFSETQRNKGNFPGRFSGRQFSNSRSEMNVSTLELGDSALYLCASSLGVGGMDTQYFGPGTRLTVL.

J is TRBJ2-7 and V is TRBV5-1; perhaps TRBD2 as D (6 bases). V was clipped by 2 bases and J by 6 bases, with 15 bases between them. CDR3 length equals 14 residues. Per germline, CDR1 SGHRS and CDR2 YFSETQ. CDR3 DNA: TGCGCCAGCAGCTTATTAGCGGCAGGGATCGAGCAGTACTTC. Amino acids: CASSLLAAGIEQYF.

The chain is built from TRBV9 and TRBJ2-3, with D uncertain. The V gene's germline CDR1 is SGDLS and CDR2 YYNGEE. V dropped 0 bases and J dropped 0 bases, with 8 bases sitting between them. The CDR3 is 15 residues long. This chain's CDR3 is CASSVATDSTDTQYF. For the CDR3, the DNA is TGTGCCAGCAGCGTAGCCACAGATAGCACAGATACGCAGTATTTT.

This chain joins TRBV5-3 and TRBJ2-3; 7 bases fit TRBD2. TRBV5-3 is designated an ORF whose function remains uncertain. The V gene end was trimmed by 4 bases and the J gene end by 0 bases; junction bases not matched to a gene: 11. This CDR3 has 17 amino acids. CDR3 protein: CARSQKTGTISTDTQYF. The CDR3 DNA follows: TGTGCCAGAAGCCAAAAAACCGGGACTATTAGCACAGATACGCAGTATTTT.

The chain is built from TRBV9 and TRBJ1-2, with a tentative D call TRBD1 (6 bases). Trimming left V 0 bases short and J 4 bases short, with 25 bases between. This CDR3 has 19 residues. Germline CDR1 reads SGDLS; CDR2 reads YYNGEE. CDR3 bases: TGTGCCAGCAGCGTAGGGGGTCAATACGACAGGCCTGACCCCTATGGCTACACCTTC. This codes for CASSVGGQYDRPDPYGYTF. Supplemented by reference TRBV9 and TRBJ1-2, the full variable domain reads DSGVTQTPKHLITATGQRVTLRCSPRSGDLSVYWYQQSLDQGLQFLIQYYNGEERAKGNILERFSAQQFPDLHSELNLSSLELGDSALYFCASSVGGQYDRPDPYGYTFGSGTRLTVV.

On this clone: The same CDR3 is also encoded by other DNA sequences in this sample. The chain carries TRBV28 and TRBJ1-3; D gene ambiguous. V gave up 3 bases and J gave up 0 bases, with 6 bases separating them. Per germline, CDR1 MDHEN and CDR2 SYDVKM. CDR3 length: 14 amino acids. The DNA for the CDR3 is TGTGCCAGCAGTTTTCGAGGCTCTGGAAACACCATATATTTT. It is translated as CASSFRGSGNTIYF.

The chain carries TRBV29-1 and TRBJ1-4; D is undetermined. CDR3 size: 13 residues. Deletions cut 0 bases from V and 7 bases from J, with 9 bases between. Germline loops: CDR1 SQVTM, CDR2 ANQGSEA. CDR3 coding DNA: TGCAGCGTTGAAGAACCCCGGGGTGAAAAACTGTTTTTT. As protein: CSVEEPRGEKLFF.

This sequence joins TRBV7-3 and TRBJ2-1; no firm D call. The CDR3 contains 16 residues. From germline, CDR1 is SGHTA and CDR2 FQGTGA. The V end lost 1 base, the J end lost 2 bases, and 12 bases lay between the germline ends. The CDR3 DNA reads as TGTGCCAGCAGCTTAAGGTCCAGTGCCCCCTACAATGAGCAGTTCTTC. It is translated as CASSLRSSAPYNEQFF.

The chain uses TRBV28 and TRBJ1-2; weak D call: TRBD1 (5 bases). Trimming took off 10 bases at V and 2 bases at J, with 20 bases between the two ends. The CDR3 extends over 15 amino acids. The germline gives CDR1 MDHEN, CDR2 SYDVKM. CDR3 region: CAIIGQGAGNYGYTF. CDR3 sequence (DNA): TGTGCCATCATTGGGCAGGGAGCGGGAAACTATGGCTACACCTTC.

The J gene is TRBJ1-5, the V gene TRBV2; 11 positions agree with TRBD1. The junction had 2 bases not matched to a gene; V was cut back by 4 bases and J by 3 bases. This CDR3 comprises 15 residues. The germline V gene has CDR1 SNHLY and CDR2 FYNNEI. The CDR3 DNA follows: TGTGCCAGCAGTGGGGACAGGGGGTTCAATCAGCCCCAGCATTTT. Amino acid sequence: CASSGDRGFNQPQHF.

This chain links TRBV19 with TRBJ2-1, with 7 bases fitting TRBD2. Germline CDR1 LNHDA, CDR2 SQIVND (reference sequence). With 3 bases clipped from V and 12 bases from J, the junction kept 20 bases outside the gene matches. The CDR3 sequence is 17 residues long. The CDR3 reads CASSIILRRESPIGQFF. DNA for the CDR3: TGTGCCAGTAGTATTATCCTCCGGCGGGAGTCCCCTATAGGGCAGTTCTTC. The whole variable domain, filled in from reference TRBV19 and TRBJ2-1, reads DGGITQSPKYLFRKEGQNVTLSCEQNLNHDAMYWYRQDPGQGLRLIYYSQIVNDFQKGDIAEGYSVSREKKESFPLTVTSAQKNPTAFYLCASSIILRRESPIGQFFGPGTRLTVL.

V is TRBV19 and J is TRBJ1-1; weak D call: TRBD1 (5 bases). The V gene lost 8 bases and the J gene lost 2 bases, with 9 bases spanning the gap. The CDR3 extends over 12 amino acids. CDR1 is LNHDA, CDR2 SQIVND, per germline (reference sequence). CDR3 loop: CASSQVNTEAFF. CDR3 DNA sequence: TGTGCCAGTTCACAGGTCAACACTGAAGCTTTCTTT.

The chain has TRBV7-2 and TRBJ1-1; no definite D call. The germline CDR1 and CDR2 sequences are SGHTA and FQGNSA. Trimming cost V 5 bases and J 4 bases, with 17 bases left between them. This CDR3 comprises 15 residues. This CDR3 reads CASSPQVLTGTEAFF. CDR3 coding DNA: TGTGCCAGCAGCCCTCAGGTGTTGACCGGCACTGAAGCTTTCTTT.

V is TRBV5-1 and J is TRBJ2-1, with D perhaps matching TRBD2 (5 bases). Germline loops: CDR1 SGHRS, CDR2 YFSETQ. This CDR3 has 19 amino acids. V was trimmed by 0 bases and J by 0 bases, leaving 19 bases between them. This chain's CDR3 is CASSLEGISGWSSYNEQFF. As DNA, the CDR3 is TGCGCCAGCAGCTTGGAAGGGATAAGCGGCTGGAGCTCCTACAATGAGCAGTTCTTC.

Written as DNA, the CDR3 is TGTGCCAGCAATAGGGTATGGGGCGCCAACACTGAAGCTTTCTTT. Its translation is CASNRVWGANTEAFF. This chain connects TRBV6-1 to TRBJ1-1, with D perhaps TRBD1 (5 bases). The CDR3 is 15 residues long. V was cut by 7 bases and J by 2 bases, with 17 bases left in between. Germline V gene data show CDR1 as MNHNS and CDR2 as SASEGT.

The rearrangement uses TRBV15 and TRBJ2-7; D possibly corresponds to TRBD2 (7 bases). Germline values: CDR1 LNHNV, CDR2 YYDKDF (reference sequence). The CDR3 sequence is 16 residues long. Trimming removed 0 bases at V and 5 bases at J, with 17 bases between. The CDR3: CATSRERGRKGDEQYF. The CDR3 nucleotides are TGTGCCACCAGCAGAGAGCGGGGGCGTAAAGGGGACGAGCAGTACTTC.

This clone has a single count. The same CDR3 can be traced to other DNA sequences in this sample. This rearrangement joins TRBV5-1 to TRBJ1-4, with D possibly TRBD1 on 6 matching bases. There are 13 residues in the CDR3. Germline CDR1 is SGHRS and CDR2 is YFSETQ. Trimming removed 0 bases from V and 8 bases from J, with 8 bases in between. DNA of the CDR3: TGCGCCAGCAGCTTGGGGGGGGGCGAAAAACTGTTTTTT. Its protein is CASSLGGGEKLFF.

V is TRBV30 and J is TRBJ1-1; D is perhaps TRBD1 (6 bases). This CDR3 spans 17 amino acids. With 7 bases removed from V and 1 base from J, the gap between germline ends came to 25 bases. Germline V gives CDR1 GTSNPN, CDR2 SVGIG (reference sequence). CDR3 sequence: CAFSHGGTQQENTEAFF. The CDR3 DNA follows: TGTGCCTTCTCTCACGGGGGGACACAACAGGAGAACACTGAAGCTTTCTTT.

The chain links TRBV5-1 to TRBJ1-3, with D unresolved. Germline lookup yields CDR1 SGHRS and CDR2 YFSETQ. The CDR3 is made up of 14 amino acids. Trimming removed 4 bases at V and 3 bases at J, with 11 bases between. The CDR3 loop is CASSQGGGGNTIYF. Here the CDR3 DNA reads TGCGCCAGCAGCCAAGGAGGAGGTGGAAACACCATATATTTT.

The chain carries TRBV30 and TRBJ1-6, with 7 positions matching TRBD1. The germline V gene has CDR1 GTSNPN and CDR2 SVGIG (reference sequence). The CDR3 spans 16 residues. V trimming: 3 bases; J trimming: 5 bases; junction bases outside the gene matches: 10. The CDR3 sequence: CAWRLEGTANNSPLHF. Written as DNA, the CDR3 is TGTGCCTGGAGGCTGGAAGGGACAGCAAATAATTCACCCCTCCACTTT. The full variable domain, completed using reference TRBV30 and TRBJ1-6, is SQTIHQWPATLVQPVGSPLSLECTVEGTSNPNLYWYRQAAGRGLQLLFYSVGIGQISSEVPQNLSASRPQDRQFILSSKKLLLSDSGFYLCAWRLEGTANNSPLHFGNGTRLTVT.

CDR3 nucleotides: TGCAGCGTGGAACAGGGGGGTGCAAACATTCAGTACTTC. Amino acid sequence: CSVEQGGANIQYF. This chain uses TRBV29-1 with TRBJ2-4; 8 nucleotides line up with TRBD1. The CDR3 loop spans 13 amino acids. Losses at the gene ends were 6 bases for V and 6 bases for J; bases not matched to a gene: 7. Per germline, CDR1 SQVTM and CDR2 ANQGSEA. Complete variable domain (other parts from reference TRBV29-1 and TRBJ2-4): SAVISQKPSRDICQRGTSLTIQCQVDSQVTMMFWYRQQPGQSLTLIATANQGSEATYESGFVIDKFPISRPNLTFSTLTVSNMSPEDSSIYLCSVEQGGANIQYFGAGTRLSVL.

This clone was seen a single time. The V and J genes are TRBV5-1 and TRBJ1-2; D call uncertain. V lost 7 bases, J lost 4 bases, and 17 bases lay in between. Germline CDR1 SGHRS, CDR2 YFSETQ. This CDR3 has 14 amino acids. CDR3 residues: CASHSEGGAYGYTF. The CDR3 nucleotides read TGCGCCAGCCACTCTGAAGGAGGAGCCTATGGCTACACCTTC.

The gene calls are TRBV10-2 and TRBJ1-1; 7 bases agree with TRBD1. Unmatched junction bases numbered 5, after V lost 10 bases and J lost 0 bases. The CDR3 has 13 amino acids. Germline CDR1 WSHSY, CDR2 SAAADI. This CDR3 reads CAKLRGLNTEAFF. In DNA, the CDR3 is TGCGCCAAACTCAGGGGGTTGAACACTGAAGCTTTCTTT.

The rearrangement uses TRBV5-5 and TRBJ2-1; 11 nucleotides line up with TRBD1. This CDR3 region has 15 residues. V was clipped by 3 bases and J by 3 bases; unmatched bases: 2. Per the germline V gene, CDR1 is SGHKS and CDR2 is YYEKEE (reference sequence). The DNA of the CDR3 is TGTGCCAGCAGCTCCGGGACAGGGGGCTACAATGAGCAGTTCTTC. It translates to CASSSGTGGYNEQFF.

The chain has TRBV27 and TRBJ1-1; 7 positions agree with TRBD1. Looked up from germline, CDR1 is MNHEY and CDR2 is SMNVEV (reference sequence). CDR3 size: 16 residues. The V segment lost 4 bases and the J segment 1 base; nucleotides outside the gene matches: 9. The CDR3 nucleotides read TGTGCCAGCAGTTCCCCGCTGAGGGGGCGGAACACTGAAGCTTTCTTT. Amino acid sequence: CASSSPLRGRNTEAFF.

The chain has TRBV7-3 and TRBJ2-2; 9 bases are a match to TRBD1. The V gene end was trimmed by 5 bases and the J gene end by 5 bases; junction bases not matched to a gene: 6. The CDR3 extends over 15 amino acids. Germline V gives CDR1 SGHTA, CDR2 FQGTGA. This CDR3 reads CASSQGQGRTGELFF. CDR3 in DNA: TGTGCCAGCAGCCAGGGACAGGGAAGGACCGGGGAGCTGTTTTTT.

The rearrangement uses TRBV25-1 and TRBJ2-3; 15 bases match TRBD2. The ends lost 6 bases at V and 0 bases at J; junction bases unmatched: 4. Germline assignment: CDR1 MGHDK and CDR2 SYGVNS. The CDR3 is made up of 17 amino acids. This chain's CDR3 is CASSGLAGGESTDTQYF. CDR3 nucleotide sequence: TGTGCCAGCAGCGGACTAGCGGGGGGGGAAAGCACAGATACGCAGTATTTT.

To note about this clone: At one of its ends the junction is not consistent with the germline gene, which may arise from a read error. The chain joins TRBV2 to TRBJ2-5; tentative D call: TRBD2 (6 bases). The CDR3 runs 14 residues. Germline V gene sequence: CDR1 SNHLY, CDR2 FYNNEI. CDR3 DNA sequence: TGTGCCAGCAGTGATCTTAGCGGCCAAGGGACCCAGTACTTC. This gives the protein CASSDLSGQGTQYF.

The chain links TRBV7-3 to TRBJ2-5; D is uncertain. The CDR3 runs 15 residues. Germline V gives CDR1 SGHTA, CDR2 FQGTGA. The V end lost 5 bases, the J end lost 0 bases, and 13 bases lay between the germline ends. The CDR3 here is CASSPGLRHQETQYF. Written as DNA, the CDR3 is TGTGCCAGCAGCCCAGGCTTAAGACACCAAGAGACCCAGTACTTC.